The source of this T cell receptor (beta chain) is a study of blood T cell repertoires in COVID-19. In the study overall: Samples taken during acute and convalescent COVID-19 were collected in the United States, Italy and Spain.

The Seattle patients, enrolled during active infection, were followed longitudinally. How the authors handled the data: The assay estimated nucleated cells by amplifying reference gene primers. The protocol was immunoSEQ multiplex PCR, while the TCRdb copy is restricted to in-frame clones and leaves out a portion. For V, J and clone size, that table is used; D and trimming come from the DNA. This table has tens of thousands of clones, roughly 80% appearing once. Germline V gene data show CDR1 as SGDLS and CDR2 as YYNGEE. The V and J ends lost 4 bases and 4 bases, in that order; junction bases with no gene match: 8. The CDR3 sequence is 15 residues long.

The sequencing input was peripheral blood. V is TRBV9 and J is TRBJ1-1; 9 bases map to TRBD1. The source of this sequence is a man aged 50-60 years with COVID-19, enrolled during active disease. The CDR3 DNA follows: TGTGCCAGCAGCCACCTGACAGGGGGGCCCACTGAAGCTTTCTTT. Translating gives CASSHLTGGPTEAFF.